What follows are 31 T cell receptor beta chains derived from one specimen sequenced in a study of OX40 agonist ivuxolimab in advanced cancers. Sequencing used immunoSEQ multiplex PCR; TCRdb keeps in-frame clones, though not all of them. The repertoire holds about 39,000 clones, with over 75% as singletons. Material: CD4+ or CD8+ T cells sorted from blood, obtained in a trial of the OX40 agonist ivuxolimab. The receptors originated from an adult with an advanced solid tumor such as melanoma, head and neck, liver or kidney cancer.

The gene calls are TRBV6-1 and TRBJ2-7; 10 nucleotides agree with TRBD2. Losses at the gene ends were 3 bases for V and 3 bases for J; bases not matched to a gene: 2. In germline, CDR1 is MNHNS, CDR2 SASEGT. This CDR3 spans 14 amino acids. CDR3 nucleotides: TGTGCCAGCAGTGATAGCGGGAGGCACTACGAGCAGTACGTC. Its protein is CASSDSGRHYEQYV.

The chain couples TRBV6-5 to TRBJ1-1; 9 bases are shared with TRBD1. The V and J ends lost 5 bases and 5 bases, in that order; junction bases with no gene match: 3. Germline assignment: CDR1 MNHEY and CDR2 SVGAGI. The CDR3 has 13 residues. The CDR3 loop is CASSTGGGTEAFF. Here the CDR3 DNA reads TGTGCCAGCAGTACAGGGGGCGGAACTGAAGCTTTCTTT.

The chain recombines TRBV7-9 with TRBJ2-3; 13 bases map to TRBD2. This CDR3 is 17 amino acids long. Germline loops: CDR1 SEHNR, CDR2 FQNEAQ (reference sequence). V was pared by 0 bases and J by 2 bases, with 2 bases of the junction left unmatched. Here the CDR3 reads CASSLATSGGNTDTQYF. In DNA, the CDR3 is TGTGCCAGCAGCTTAGCGACTAGCGGGGGGAACACAGATACGCAGTATTTT.

The CDR3 DNA is TGCGCCAGCAGCTCCCGGGACAGGGACGAGCAGTACTTC. It encodes CASSSRDRDEQYF. The chain employs TRBV5-1 and TRBJ2-7, with TRBD1 identical over 9 bases. The CDR3 extends over 13 amino acids. Per germline, CDR1 SGHRS and CDR2 YFSETQ. V was pared by 3 bases and J by 5 bases, with 3 bases of the junction left unmatched.

This sequence joins TRBV5-1 and TRBJ1-2; D is uncertain. V lost 1 base to trimming and J lost 0 bases, with 7 bases between them. The CDR3 is 14 residues long. Looked up from germline, CDR1 is SGHRS and CDR2 is YFSETQ. CDR3 nucleotide sequence: TGCGCCAGCAGCTTGAACACGCCTAACTATGGCTACACCTTC. Translated, it gives CASSLNTPNYGYTF.

The chain combines TRBV18 with TRBJ1-2; maybe TRBD1 (6 bases). Germline V lookup: CDR1 KGHSH, CDR2 LQKENI. CDR3 length: 14 amino acids. V dropped 3 bases and J dropped 1 base, with 9 bases sitting between them. The chain's CDR3 is CASSPLDSNYGYTF. CDR3 coding DNA: TGTGCCAGCTCACCGTTGGACAGTAACTATGGCTACACCTTC.

The rearrangement links TRBV20-1 to TRBJ1-2; no reliable D call. Trimming took 4 bases from V and 12 from J, leaving 12 bases between them. The CDR3 is 10 residues long. Germline loops: CDR1 DFQATT, CDR2 SNEGSKA (reference sequence). The CDR3 coding sequence is TGCAGTGCTAAACAAAATTCGAACACCTTC. This encodes CSAKQNSNTF.

This chain connects TRBV6-5 to TRBJ2-7; D is uncertain. Germline loops: CDR1 MNHEY, CDR2 SVGAGI. This CDR3 contains 15 residues. The V end lost 2 bases, the J end lost 0 bases, and 11 bases lay between the germline ends. The CDR3 nucleotides are TGTGCCAGCAGTTACGTGCAGGAGCTCTCCTACGAGCAGTACGTC. Translated, it gives CASSYVQELSYEQYV.

The chain couples TRBV30 to TRBJ2-1, with D unresolved. V was pared by 1 base and J by 7 bases, with 11 bases between. The CDR3 covers 13 residues. The germline CDR1 and CDR2 sequences are GTSNPN and SVGIG (reference sequence). CDR3 region: CAWSAFLGNEQFF. In DNA, the CDR3 is TGTGCCTGGAGTGCCTTCCTCGGGAATGAGCAGTTCTTC.

A single count supports this clone. The sample holds other DNA sequences that translate to the same CDR3. CDR3 bases: TGTGCCAGCAGTGAAGGGGCAGATACGCAGTATTTT. This sequence encodes CASSEGADTQYF. The chain carries TRBV2 and TRBJ2-3; D is undetermined. This CDR3 comprises 12 residues. Trimming pared 1 base from V and 4 bases from J, leaving 3 bases between. Germline V CDR1 and CDR2: SNHLY, FYNNEI. The entire variable domain, with the rest obtained from reference TRBV2 and TRBJ2-3, is as follows: EPEVTQTPSHQVTQMGQEVILRCVPISNHLYFYWYRQILGQKVEFLVSFYNNEISEKSEIFDDQFSVERPDGSNFTLKIRSTKLEDSAMYFCASSEGADTQYFGPGTRLTVL.

The rearrangement joins TRBV5-4 to TRBJ1-1; D gene uncertain. This CDR3 contains 14 residues. V gave up 0 bases and J gave up 7 bases, with 13 bases separating them. Per the germline V gene, CDR1 is SGHNT and CDR2 is YYREEE (reference sequence). CDR3 amino acids: CASSLGGQLNEAFF. In nucleotides, the CDR3 is TGTGCCAGCAGCTTGGGAGGCCAACTTAATGAAGCTTTCTTT.

CDR3 in DNA: TGCGCCAGCAGCTTGGGACCCGGGAAAAGCAATCAGCCCCAGCATTTT. Its translation: CASSLGPGKSNQPQHF. The genes are TRBV5-1 and TRBJ1-5; no reliable D call. The CDR3 runs 16 residues. The germline V gene has CDR1 SGHRS and CDR2 YFSETQ. Trimming took off 0 bases at V and 1 base at J, with 11 bases between the two ends.

This clone rates as medium-sized. CDR3: CASRPDRGSYEQYF. The CDR3 region has the DNA TGTGCCAGCAGGCCCGACAGGGGCTCCTACGAGCAGTACTTC. This chain uses TRBV6-1 with TRBJ2-7, with 8 bases that match TRBD1. The V and J ends lost 6 bases and 0 bases, in that order; junction bases with no gene match: 4. The CDR3 extends over 14 amino acids. CDR1 and CDR2 from the germline V gene are MNHNS and SASEGT.

The CDR3: CASSHSFPSDTQYF. CDR3 sequence (DNA): TGTGCCAGCAGCCATTCGTTCCCGTCGGATACGCAGTATTTT. V usage is TRBV7-3 and J usage is TRBJ2-3, with D hard to call. CDR3 length: 14 residues. V was cut by 5 bases and J by 6 bases, with 15 bases left in between. Germline CDR1 is SGHTA and CDR2 is FQGTGA.

This clone showed up just a few times. The chain joins TRBV4-2 to TRBJ1-1; D uncertain. The CDR3 extends over 15 amino acids. The germline gives CDR1 LGHNA, CDR2 YNFKEQ. V lost 3 bases, J lost 5 bases, and 16 bases lay in between. The CDR3: CASSHAIGLGTEAFF. CDR3 coding DNA: TGTGCCAGCAGCCATGCTATCGGGTTAGGGACTGAAGCTTTCTTT.

The chain is built from TRBV10-3 and TRBJ1-1, with 9 bases identical to TRBD1. J was trimmed by 8 bases and V by 3 bases; bases with no gene match: 10. This CDR3 has 15 residues. The V gene's germline CDR1 is ENHRY and CDR2 SYGVKD. The CDR3 DNA is TGTGCCATCAGTGATTATTTACAGGGGGCCCAGGAAGCTTTCTTT. This translates into CAISDYLQGAQEAFF.

V usage is TRBV7-2 and J usage is TRBJ1-1; D uncertain. CDR3 length: 13 amino acids. Germline loops: CDR1 SGHTA, CDR2 FQGNSA. V was cut by 5 bases and J by 6 bases, with 13 bases left in between. The CDR3 is CASSLFGAAEAFF. The CDR3 DNA is TGTGCCAGCAGCCTCTTCGGTGCGGCTGAAGCTTTCTTT.

The CDR3 reads CSVDTGGDKAFF. The CDR3 DNA is TGCAGCGTGGACACAGGGGGGGATAAAGCTTTCTTT. The V gene is TRBV29-1, the J gene TRBJ1-1, with 8 nucleotides matching TRBD1. This CDR3 has 12 amino acids. Germline V gives CDR1 SQVTM, CDR2 ANQGSEA. The V gene end was trimmed by 6 bases and the J gene end by 9 bases; junction bases not matched to a gene: 9.

This chain uses TRBV6-7 with TRBJ1-1; no clear D gene. TRBV6-7 is assigned to the ORF class and has an uncertain function. The CDR3 is 14 residues long. Trimming stripped 7 bases from V and 1 base from J, with 13 bases between. CDR3 in DNA: TGTGCCAGCACTGCCTTAGTGAAGAACACTGAAGCTTTCTTT. Its protein is CASTALVKNTEAFF.

This chain joins TRBV19 and TRBJ1-1; D unclear. The germline V gene encodes CDR1 LNHDA and CDR2 SQIVND (reference sequence). The germline V and J ends were trimmed by 2 bases and 6 bases, with 13 bases remaining between them. CDR3 length equals 14 residues. The CDR3 DNA reads TGTGCCAGTAGTATATCCCTCCGGCGCCCTGAAGCTTTCTTT. Its protein product is CASSISLRRPEAFF.

The chain recombines TRBV7-9 with TRBJ1-6; maybe TRBD1 (5 bases). CDR1 and CDR2 (germline): SEHNR, FQNEAQ (reference sequence). This CDR3 is 14 amino acids long. The V end lost 2 bases, the J end lost 10 bases, and 12 bases lay between the germline ends. CDR3 sequence (DNA): TGTGCCAGCAGCTTACAGGGAGAGGAATCACCCCTCCACTTT. Amino acids: CASSLQGEESPLHF. Variable domain in full (rest from reference TRBV7-9 and TRBJ1-6): DTGVSQNPRHKITKRGQNVTFRCDPISEHNRLYWYRQTLGQGPEFLTYFQNEAQLEKSRLLSDRFSAERPKGSFSTLEIQRTEQGDSAMYLCASSLQGEESPLHFGNGTRLTVT.

This clone has a handful of counts. J is TRBJ2-3 and V is TRBV19; 9 nucleotides agree with TRBD2. Germline V gene data show CDR1 as LNHDA and CDR2 as SQIVND (reference sequence). The ends lost 3 bases at V and 1 base at J; junction bases unmatched: 2. The CDR3 contains 15 residues. CDR3 sequence: CASSMTSGGTDTQYF. CDR3 in DNA: TGTGCCAGTAGTATGACTAGCGGAGGCACAGATACGCAGTATTTT. The full variable domain, its missing parts supplied by reference TRBV19 and TRBJ2-3, is DGGITQSPKYLFRKEGQNVTLSCEQNLNHDAMYWYRQDPGQGLRLIYYSQIVNDFQKGDIAEGYSVSREKKESFPLTVTSAQKNPTAFYLCASSMTSGGTDTQYFGPGTRLTVL.

The chain is built from TRBV5-1 and TRBJ1-1, with D tentatively TRBD1 (5 bases). CDR1 and CDR2 (germline): SGHRS, YFSETQ. The CDR3 runs to 16 residues. The germline V and J ends were trimmed by 4 bases and 4 bases, with 20 bases remaining between them. CDR3 coding DNA: TGCGCCAGCAGCCTCATACCAGGGAACGCGGTCACTGAAGCTTTCTTT. This sequence encodes CASSLIPGNAVTEAFF.

This chain links TRBV5-6 with TRBJ1-1, with unresolved D. The CDR3 has 13 amino acids. Germline V gene lookup returns CDR1 SGHDT and CDR2 YYEEEE. V gave up 2 bases and J gave up 7 bases, with 12 bases separating them. The CDR3 is CASSFGGPFEAFF. The CDR3 DNA reads as TGTGCCAGCAGCTTTGGTGGTCCTTTTGAAGCTTTCTTT.

The V call is TRBV21-1, the J call TRBJ1-1; TRBD1, the table's D call, was not compared with the DNA. TRBV21-1 counts as a pseudogene. The CDR3 spans 17 residues. In nucleotides, the CDR3 is TGTGCCACCTCAGTCCGAGACAGTCCCAAGAGAAACACTGAAGCTTTCTTT. Its translation: CATSVRDSPKRNTEAFF.

The chain links TRBV5-1 to TRBJ2-1; 11 bases are shared with TRBD2. Germline V gives CDR1 SGHRS, CDR2 YFSETQ. The CDR3 has 15 amino acids. V lost 4 bases, J lost 9 bases, and 9 bases stayed unmatched. In DNA form, the CDR3 reads TGCGCCAGCAGCCCGACTAGCGGGGAGGCTGGTGAGCAGTTCTTC. Protein: CASSPTSGEAGEQFF.

This clone was observed a few times. V is TRBV10-1 and J is TRBJ1-2; D remains ambiguous. CDR3 length: 13 residues. In germline, CDR1 is WNHNN, CDR2 SYGVQD (reference sequence). With 2 bases removed from V and 4 bases from J, the gap between germline ends came to 8 bases. CDR3 DNA sequence: TGCGCCAGCAGTGAGGACCCTTCCTATGGCTACACCTTC. Translated: CASSEDPSYGYTF.

This sequence joins TRBV7-9 and TRBJ1-4; D is possibly TRBD1 (5 bases). V lost 1 base and J lost 8, with 5 bases in between. This CDR3 comprises 12 residues. Germline-derived CDR1 and CDR2 are SEHNR and FQNEAQ (reference sequence). CDR3 nucleotide sequence: TGTGCCAGCAGCTTAGGGGGGGAAAAACTGTTTTTT. It translates to CASSLGGEKLFF.

This clone is classed as medium-sized. V is TRBV7-9 and J is TRBJ1-1; no clear D gene. The CDR3 is 13 residues long. The ends were cut back, 3 bases at V and 8 bases at J, with 13 bases in the middle. Looked up from germline, CDR1 is SEHNR and CDR2 is FQNEAQ (reference sequence). This chain's CDR3 is CASSLNAAREAFF. The CDR3 coding sequence is TGTGCCAGCAGCTTGAACGCAGCCCGAGAAGCTTTCTTT.

The chain uses TRBV7-9 and TRBJ2-1; D not certain. This CDR3 contains 12 residues. V lost 7 bases and J 5 bases, leaving 9 bases between the germline ends. Per germline, CDR1 SEHNR and CDR2 FQNEAQ (reference sequence). The CDR3 region has the DNA TGTGCCAGCACGCGCTTAGACAATGAGCAGTTCTTC. Translated: CASTRLDNEQFF.

The V and J genes are TRBV18 and TRBJ2-1; TRBD2 agrees at 7 bases. CDR3 length: 12 amino acids. Trimming cost V 5 bases and J 9 bases; bases outside gene matches: 4. Looked up from germline, CDR1 is KGHSH and CDR2 is LQKENI. Written as DNA, the CDR3 is TGTGCCAGCTCATCATCGGGGGGTGAGCAGTTCTTC. Its protein product is CASSSSGGEQFF.